The clone carrying this TCR beta chain was seen a few times. Antigen: not known. TCRdb reanalysed the 5' RACE reads using MiXCR and keeps one entry per CDR3 protein. The table has roughly 710,000 distinct CDR3 sequences, less than 7% seen once. The CDR3 has 15 amino acids. CDR1 SGHRS and CDR2 YFSETQ come from the germline V gene. Losses at the gene ends were 0 bases for V and 4 bases for J; bases not matched to a gene: 6. The sample originates from a study of identical twins. Points from the study as a whole: Models underestimated TCR alpha sharing (out-of-frame) in monozygotic twins. Twin-shared out-of-frame alpha sequences were enriched for low generation probability.

This rearrangement joins TRBV5-1 to TRBJ2-5, with 7 nucleotides matching TRBD1. Specimen: naive T cells sorted from blood. This clonotype originated in a man aged 18-30 years in good health. CDR3 residues: CASSLAGSGGETQYF. Written as DNA, the CDR3 is TGCGCCAGCAGCTTGGCGGGTTCAGGGGGAGAGACCCAGTACTTC.